The clone carrying this T cell receptor (beta chain) was detected a few times. This entry comes from a study of human T cells and chemical hapten exposure. Time point in this sample: patch test 2, 6 weeks after DPC sensitization. Stated treatment: therapeutic diphenylcyclopropenone sensitization with weekly scalp DPC. The germline V gene has CDR1 MNHEY and CDR2 SMNVEV (reference sequence). Trimming took 1 base from V and 8 from J; bases not matched to a gene: 7. This CDR3 has 15 residues. TCRdb itself ran the RACE reads through MiXCR, one entry per CDR3 protein. The sample lists about 350,000 distinct CDR3 sequences, just under 6.5% occurring once.

This chain links TRBV27 with TRBJ1-4; 7 bases match TRBD1. The clonotype was recovered from a woman younger than 35 with alopecia areata. Some clones in this sample may be carry-over from other donors' samples. The sequencing used whole blood, collected in connection with sensitization to the hapten diphenylcyclopropenone (DPC). The CDR3, as DNA: TGTGCCAGCAGTTTATTTGGCAGGGGGGGCGAAAAACTGTTTTTT. It codes for CASSLFGRGGEKLFF. Supplemented by reference TRBV27 and TRBJ1-4, the full variable domain reads EAQVTQNPRYLITVTGKKLTVTCSQNMNHEYMSWYRQDPGLGLRQIYYSMNVEVTDKGDVPEGYKVSRKEKRNFPLILESPSPNQTSLYFCASSLFGRGGEKLFFGSGTQLSVL.